This entry features one T cell receptor (beta chain) sequence. The conserved phenylalanine or tryptophan normally closing the CDR3 is absent here, so this likely arose from a read error. The limits of the CDR3 on the DNA are not certain, so only TCRdb's listed CDR3 is given. There were TCR beta CDR3 regions amplified from RNA transcripts. In the first-round RT-PCR of the TCR CDR3, the HTBI primer set was used. TCRdb re-analysed the multiplex PCR reads in MiXCR, keeping a single row per CDR3 protein. The sample yields about 98,000 distinct CDR3 sequences, around 37% seen once. These data originate in a study of T cells in Graves' hyperthyroidism and ophthalmopathy. Germline V gene lookup returns CDR1 LNHNV and CDR2 YYDKDF (reference sequence). With termini counted, the CDR3 has 14 amino acids.

The TCR originated in a woman in her 30s with Graves' hyperthyroidism. The chain employs TRBV15 and TRBJ1-5; TRBD1 is taken as the D call from the table, unchecked against the DNA. The sequenced material came from peripheral blood or thyroid tissue (not recorded which). CDR3 protein: CATSSEGTRQPQHS.